Below, 4 T cell receptor beta chains from the same sample are listed, as sequenced in a study of OX40 agonist ivuxolimab in advanced cancers. TCRdb's copy holds only in-frame clones and misses some; the assay was immunoSEQ multiplex PCR. Of 34,000 or so clones in the sample, around nine tenths were seen once. The sequencing used CD4+ or CD8+ T cells sorted from blood, collected in a trial of the OX40 agonist ivuxolimab. These receptors were taken from an adult with an advanced solid tumor such as melanoma, head and neck, liver or kidney cancer.

V and J are TRBV19 and TRBJ2-7; 11 bases agree with TRBD1. Trimming removed 4 bases from V and 5 bases from J; junction bases left unmatched: 10. Germline lookup yields CDR1 LNHDA and CDR2 SQIVND (reference sequence). This CDR3 contains 16 residues. CDR3 loop: CASSTPQDRGLHEQYF. The DNA for the CDR3 is TGTGCCAGTAGTACTCCACAGGACAGGGGGCTCCACGAGCAGTACTTC. The variable domain in full, with the rest retrieved from reference TRBV19 and TRBJ2-7, is DGGITQSPKYLFRKEGQNVTLSCEQNLNHDAMYWYRQDPGQGLRLIYYSQIVNDFQKGDIAEGYSVSREKKESFPLTVTSAQKNPTAFYLCASSTPQDRGLHEQYFGPGTRLTVT.

The chain has TRBV28 and TRBJ2-5, with a tentative D call TRBD1 (7 bases). The CDR3 runs 16 residues. Germline CDR1 MDHEN, CDR2 SYDVKM. V lost 5 bases and J lost 2, with 18 bases in between. CDR3 DNA sequence: TGTGCCAGCAGTACACGACAGGGCGGGGAGCAAGAGACCCAGTACTTC. Translating gives CASSTRQGGEQETQYF.

This chain uses TRBV4-1 with TRBJ1-1; the match to TRBD1 covers 8 bases. CDR1 is MGHRA, CDR2 YSYEKL, per germline. The V gene end was trimmed by 2 bases and the J gene end by 3 bases; junction bases not matched to a gene: 8. This CDR3 spans 16 amino acids. The chain's CDR3 is CASSQSAQGAYTEAFF. In DNA form, the CDR3 reads TGCGCCAGCAGCCAATCCGCCCAGGGGGCGTACACTGAAGCTTTCTTT.

The V and J genes are TRBV7-8 and TRBJ1-1; a weak D match, TRBD1 (6 bases). Trimming took off 5 bases at V and 6 bases at J, with 22 bases between the two ends. CDR1 is SGHVS and CDR2 is FQNEAQ in the germline V gene. The CDR3 consists of 16 residues. The CDR3 loop is CASSHLGGGSPPEAFF. In nucleotides, the CDR3 is TGTGCCAGCAGCCACCTCGGGGGGGGCTCTCCTCCTGAAGCTTTCTTT.